This T cell receptor (beta chain) was captured by sequencing in a study of cytomegalovirus exposure and HLA in healthy donors. The study, taken as a whole, reports: From TCR beta sequences, most subjects' HLA-A and HLA-B alleles were reportedly predicted accurately.

PCR amplification relied on 60 Vbeta primers (plus 13 Jbeta primers). Original methodology: An analysis that came later counted some 85 million unique TCR beta chains, approximately 10 million shared. The table came from immunoSEQ multiplex PCR; TCRdb's copy has only in-frame clones and leaves some out. V, J and clone size were drawn from that table, and D and trimming were deduced from the DNA. The table includes about 190,000 clones, around 82% detected once. Germline CDR1 SGDLS, CDR2 YYNGEE. The CDR3 has 13 residues. The ends were cut back, 0 bases at V and 7 bases at J, with 11 bases in the middle. Remarks on this clone: The antigen remains undetermined.

Specimen: PBMCs. The sequence was obtained from a middle-aged man in good health and CMV-seropositive. This sequence joins TRBV9 and TRBJ2-7; D may be TRBD1 (6 bases). As DNA, the CDR3 is TGTGCCAGCAGCGTAGAAGGGGACACTGAGCAGTACTTC. Protein sequence: CASSVEGDTEQYF. Drawing the rest from reference TRBV9 and TRBJ2-7, the complete variable domain is DSGVTQTPKHLITATGQRVTLRCSPRSGDLSVYWYQQSLDQGLQFLIQYYNGEERAKGNILERFSAQQFPDLHSELNLSSLELGDSALYFCASSVEGDTEQYFGPGTRLTVT.